Listed here are 16 T cell receptor beta chains from one sample, sequenced in a study of radiotherapy plus CTLA-4 blockade in lung cancer. The repertoire was sequenced with immunoSEQ multiplex PCR; TCRdb's copy has only in-frame clones and lacks some. This table has tens of thousands of clones, 77% appearing once. The sample consisted of peripheral blood, taken from a patient treated with radiotherapy plus ipilimumab. Every receptor here comes from a human donor with non-small cell lung cancer who had a partial response to radiotherapy plus ipilimumab.

CDR3 coding DNA: TGTGCCAGCAGTGTCGACAGGGAGGTAAATTCACCCCTCCACTTT. Translating it yields CASSVDREVNSPLHF. V gene TRBV9 combines with J gene TRBJ1-6; TRBD1 aligns across 7 bases. The CDR3 is made up of 15 amino acids. Germline loops: CDR1 SGDLS, CDR2 YYNGEE. V was clipped by 5 bases and J by 7 bases; unmatched bases: 9.

The chain joins TRBV9 to TRBJ2-3; D may be TRBD2 (7 bases). V shed 3 bases and J shed 0 bases, with 14 bases lying between them. Per germline, CDR1 SGDLS and CDR2 YYNGEE. The CDR3 runs 16 residues. CDR3 sequence reads: CASSEGGFSSTDTQYF. Written as DNA, the CDR3 is TGTGCCAGCAGCGAGGGGGGGTTCTCTAGCACAGATACGCAGTATTTT. Using reference TRBV9 and TRBJ2-3 for the parts outside the CDR3, the full variable domain is DSGVTQTPKHLITATGQRVTLRCSPRSGDLSVYWYQQSLDQGLQFLIQYYNGEERAKGNILERFSAQQFPDLHSELNLSSLELGDSALYFCASSEGGFSSTDTQYFGPGTRLTVL.

The chain carries TRBV7-2 and TRBJ1-1, with 11 bases identical to TRBD1. The germline gives CDR1 SGHTA, CDR2 FQGNSA. V dropped 4 bases and J dropped 4; count of bases not matched to a gene: 11. This CDR3 is 17 amino acids long. CDR3 sequence (DNA): TGTGCCAGCAGCTGGGGAGGGACAGGGGGTTTTGCCACTGAAGCTTTCTTT. Its translation is CASSWGGTGGFATEAFF.

The genes are TRBV19 and TRBJ2-3, with 8 bases aligning to TRBD1. The CDR3 sequence is 15 residues long. Germline CDR1 is LNHDA and CDR2 is SQIVND (reference sequence). The V segment lost 7 bases and the J segment 5 bases; nucleotides outside the gene matches: 11. CDR3 bases: TGTGCCAGTACCTCTGGACAGGGTCGGGGAGATACGCAGTATTTT. Translated, it gives CASTSGQGRGDTQYF.

With regard to this clone: An end of the junction differs from the germline gene, which may be a read error. CDR3 amino acids: CASSSGQGNIRYF. The CDR3 DNA follows: TGTGCCAGTAGTTCAGGACAGGGAAACATTCGGTACTTC. This sequence joins TRBV19 and TRBJ2-4, with 8 positions matching TRBD1. The germline gives CDR1 LNHDA, CDR2 SQIVND (reference sequence). The length of the CDR3 is 13 residues.

The chain carries TRBV11-2 and TRBJ2-7, with a tentative D call TRBD2 (6 bases). The CDR3 is made up of 14 amino acids. The germline gives CDR1 SGHAT, CDR2 FQNNGV. V dropped 1 base and J dropped 6 bases, with 13 bases sitting between them. The chain's CDR3 is CASSLGYGGLEQYF. DNA for the CDR3: TGTGCCAGCAGCTTAGGATACGGGGGTCTCGAGCAGTACTTC.

The chain uses TRBV5-6 and TRBJ1-2, with D maybe TRBD1 (5 bases). CDR1 and CDR2 (germline): SGHDT, YYEEEE. The CDR3 runs 16 residues. Trimming cost V 1 base and J 5 bases, with 18 bases left between them. This chain's CDR3 is CASSLQGSKRLYGYTF. The CDR3 nucleotides read TGTGCCAGCAGCTTGCAGGGTTCTAAACGACTTTATGGCTACACCTTC. The full variable domain, completed using reference TRBV5-6 and TRBJ1-2, is DAGVTQSPTHLIKTRGQQVTLRCSPKSGHDTVSWYQQALGQGPQFIFQYYEEEERQRGNFPDRFSGHQFPNYSSELNVNALLLGDSALYLCASSLQGSKRLYGYTFGSGTRLTVV.

This rearrangement joins TRBV6-1 to TRBJ1-1, with 9 bases that match TRBD1. Germline loops: CDR1 MNHNS, CDR2 SASEGT. Unmatched junction bases numbered 6, after V lost 2 bases and J lost 5 bases. The CDR3 covers 15 residues. DNA of the CDR3: TGTGCCAGCAGTGAACCGGGACAGGGAAGGACTGAAGCTTTCTTT. Its translation: CASSEPGQGRTEAFF.

The V gene is TRBV7-2, the J gene TRBJ2-3; 9 positions agree with TRBD2. The CDR3 is 18 amino acids. After removal of 1 base from V and 2 bases from J, the junction contained 10 bases not matched to a gene. Looked up from germline, CDR1 is SGHTA and CDR2 is FQGNSA. The chain's CDR3 is CASSLDGASGVNTDTQYF. The CDR3, as DNA: TGTGCCAGCAGCTTAGACGGGGCTAGCGGGGTGAACACAGATACGCAGTATTTT. The variable domain in full, with the rest retrieved from reference TRBV7-2 and TRBJ2-3, is GAGVSQSPSNKVTEKGKDVELRCDPISGHTALYWYRQSLGQGLEFLIYFQGNSAPDKSGLPSDRFSAERTGGSVSTLTIQRTQQEDSAVYLCASSLDGASGVNTDTQYFGPGTRLTVL.

The rearrangement joins TRBV5-1 to TRBJ2-6, with TRBD2 as a possible D gene (5 bases). With 4 bases removed from V and 0 bases from J, the gap between germline ends came to 11 bases. This CDR3 is 16 amino acids long. CDR1 and CDR2 from the germline V gene are SGHRS and YFSETQ. CDR3: CASSPYRDSGANVLTF. CDR3 bases: TGCGCCAGCAGCCCCTACCGGGACTCTGGGGCCAACGTCCTGACTTTC.

The chain has TRBV2 and TRBJ2-3, with TRBD2 identical over 14 bases. The CDR3 totals 16 residues. With 6 bases clipped from V and 5 bases from J, the junction kept 7 bases outside the gene matches. Germline assignment: CDR1 SNHLY and CDR2 FYNNEI. The CDR3 bases are TGTGCCAGCAGCTCCAGACTAGCGGGGGGGCGAGATACGCAGTATTTT. Amino acids: CASSSRLAGGRDTQYF.

This clone was observed a handful of times. This chain uses TRBV5-4 with TRBJ1-5; 8 bases align to TRBD1. The J segment lost 5 bases and the V segment lost 10 bases, leaving 14 bases of the junction unmatched. The CDR3 covers 15 residues. Germline lookup yields CDR1 SGHNT and CDR2 YYREEE (reference sequence). This chain's CDR3 is CAGGQALHHYQPQHF. In nucleotides, the CDR3 is TGTGCCGGGGGACAGGCCCTTCATCATTATCAGCCCCAGCATTTT. Based on the CDR3 plus reference TRBV5-4 and TRBJ1-5, the full variable domain is ETGVTQSPTHLIKTRGQQVTLRCSSQSGHNTVSWYQQALGQGPQFIFQYYREEENGRGNFPPRFSGLQFPNYSSELNVNALELDDSALYLCAGGQALHHYQPQHFGDGTRLSIL.

The chain uses TRBV7-6 and TRBJ1-4; D is perhaps TRBD1 (5 bases). CDR3 length equals 14 residues. Trimming removed 1 base from V and 7 bases from J, with 10 bases in between. CDR1 SGHVS and CDR2 FNYEAQ come from the germline V gene. The CDR3 sequence is CASSLGGASEKLFF. CDR3 sequence (DNA): TGTGCCAGCAGCTTAGGCGGGGCCAGTGAAAAACTGTTTTTT.

This chain joins TRBV5-6 and TRBJ2-3, with D perhaps matching TRBD1 (6 bases). This CDR3 is 16 amino acids long. The V gene lost 2 bases and the J gene lost 0 bases, with 13 bases spanning the gap. Looked up from germline, CDR1 is SGHDT and CDR2 is YYEEEE. The CDR3 protein is CASSFMRGSSTDTQYF. CDR3 coding DNA: TGTGCCAGCAGCTTCATGAGGGGGTCTAGCACAGATACGCAGTATTTT.

V and J are TRBV11-2 and TRBJ2-3; D might be TRBD1 (6 bases). This CDR3 is built from 14 residues. CDR1 is SGHAT, CDR2 FQNNGV, per germline. V lost 4 bases to trimming and J lost 4 bases, with 12 bases between them. Written as DNA, the CDR3 is TGTGCCAGCAGCTCAGGGGCAAAAGCAGATACGCAGTATTTT. Its protein product is CASSSGAKADTQYF.

The genes are TRBV2 and TRBJ2-3; no firm D call. From germline, CDR1 is SNHLY and CDR2 FYNNEI. V shed 4 bases and J shed 2 bases, with 10 bases lying between them. The CDR3 consists of 14 residues. The CDR3, as DNA: TGTGCCAGCAGTGTGCGCGGATTCACAGATACGCAGTATTTT. Amino acids: CASSVRGFTDTQYF.